This T cell receptor (beta chain) comes out of a study of blood T cell repertoires in COVID-19. Study-wide background: COVID-19 samples from acute and convalescent phases originated in the United States, Italy and Spain.

The CDR3 runs to 12 residues. The germline V gene encodes CDR1 SGHTA and CDR2 FQGNSA. Trimming cost V 5 bases and J 6 bases, with 9 bases left between them. Authors' analysis steps: Quantification of nucleated cells was approximated via reference gene primer amplification. Clones were sequenced by immunoSEQ multiplex PCR, and TCRdb holds only the in-frame ones, with some missing. V and J calls and clone size come straight from that table; D and trimming were deduced from the DNA. Seen here are about 300,000 clones, about 81% observed once, and the top ten hold more than 1.1%. This receptor was taken from a human donor with COVID-19, enrolled during active disease. The donor label of this sample is uncertain. The rearrangement links TRBV7-2 to TRBJ2-3; no clear D gene. Sequencing was carried out using peripheral blood. The DNA of the CDR3 is TGTGCCAGCAGCCCAACATCGGATACGCAGTATTTT. Amino acids: CASSPTSDTQYF.